Below are 26 T cell receptor beta chains sequenced from a single sample in a study of identical twins (dated by TCRdb to 2016 to 2017). Library prep was done by 5' RACE. TCRdb shows the sequencer as Illumina HiSeq 2000. The public reads were quality trimmed at Q25 with fastp and then assembled into clones with MiXCR by TCRdb, keeping productive beta chains. Every CDR3 protein is listed once, alongside the most common genes and DNA of its rows. The sample table records about 570,000 distinct CDR3 sequences; 9.6% of these occur just once. The ten largest account for 2.5% to 3.5% of the sample. These data are also associated with another study on yellow fever vaccine responses in identical twins.

The specimen sequenced was PBMCs. The receptor set was obtained from a woman aged 18-30 years in good health.

The chain links TRBV3-1 to TRBJ2-7; D is tentatively TRBD1 or TRBD2 (6 bases each). The CDR3 has 15 amino acids. Germline V gives CDR1 LGHDT, CDR2 YNNKEL (reference sequence). Trimming removed 1 base at V and 2 bases at J, with 12 bases between. The CDR3 DNA reads as TGTGCCAGCAGCCAAGTGTGGGGGGCGGCCTACGAGCAGTACTTC. It is translated as CASSQVWGAAYEQYF.

This clonotype was counted at least ten times. CDR3 sequence reads: CAGRGEENEQYF. CDR3 sequence (DNA): TGTGCCGGGCGTGGAGAAGAGAACGAGCAGTACTTC. V usage is TRBV5-4 and J usage is TRBJ2-7, with D hard to call. CDR3 length equals 12 residues. Germline assignment: CDR1 SGHNT and CDR2 YYREEE (reference sequence). V lost 10 bases, J lost 5 bases, and 16 bases lay in between.

The CDR3 region is CAISGTSGVTDTQYF. Here the CDR3 DNA reads TGTGCCATCAGCGGGACTAGCGGGGTCACAGATACGCAGTATTTT. The J gene is TRBJ2-3, the V gene TRBV10-3; TRBD2 matches at 13 bases. This CDR3 comprises 15 residues. V gave up 6 bases and J gave up 2 bases; unmatched junction bases: 2. Germline loops: CDR1 ENHRY, CDR2 SYGVKD.

This clonotype has just a few counts. This chain links TRBV15 with TRBJ2-5; no definite D call. Germline-derived CDR1 and CDR2 are LNHNV and YYDKDF (reference sequence). V was trimmed by 6 bases and J by 2 bases, leaving 19 bases between them. The CDR3 extends over 16 amino acids. CDR3 sequence: CATSPQETIIQETQYF. The CDR3 DNA reads as TGTGCCACCAGTCCTCAGGAGACCATTATTCAAGAGACCCAGTACTTC. Variable domain in full (rest from reference TRBV15 and TRBJ2-5): DAMVIQNPRYQVTQFGKPVTLSCSQTLNHNVMYWYQQKSSQAPKLLFHYYDKDFNNEADTPDNFQSRRPNTSFCFLDIRSPGLGDTAMYLCATSPQETIIQETQYFGPGTRLLVL.

The chain links TRBV11-2 to TRBJ2-1; TRBD2 agrees at 7 bases. The V gene end was trimmed by 3 bases and the J gene end by 5 bases; junction bases not matched to a gene: 16. From germline, CDR1 is SGHAT and CDR2 FQNNGV. There are 18 residues in the CDR3. The CDR3 protein is CASSLPRGAGKLNNEQFF. CDR3 nucleotides: TGTGCCAGCAGCTTGCCCCGAGGAGCGGGGAAACTAAACAATGAGCAGTTCTTC.

This clonotype was seen a few times. This sequence joins TRBV6-1 and TRBJ2-3; TRBD2 matches 8 bases. The length of the CDR3 is 16 residues. J gave up 5 bases and V 6 bases, and 13 bases lay outside the gene matches. The germline V gene has CDR1 MNHNS and CDR2 SASEGT. In DNA, the CDR3 is TGTGCCAGCAGCCCTGGGGCGGGAGGAGCACAAGATACGCAGTATTTT. Protein product: CASSPGAGGAQDTQYF.

The V and J genes are TRBV4-3 and TRBJ2-1; 11 nucleotides line up with TRBD2. Per germline, CDR1 LGHNA and CDR2 YSLEER. The CDR3 loop spans 18 amino acids. V trimming: 0 bases; J trimming: 7 bases; junction bases outside the gene matches: 11. The CDR3 DNA reads TGCGCCAGCAGCCAAGAAGGGGCGAGTAGCGGGAGGGTAAATGAGCAGTTCTTC. Its protein product is CASSQEGASSGRVNEQFF.

This clonotype was seen a handful of times. This chain connects TRBV25-1 to TRBJ1-4, with a tentative D call TRBD1 (6 bases). V was pared by 8 bases and J by 6 bases, with 16 bases between. CDR1 and CDR2 from the germline V gene are MGHDK and SYGVNS. The length of the CDR3 is 14 residues. In DNA form, the CDR3 reads TGTGCCAGCCGGACGGGGGCGAGACATGAAAAACTGTTTTTT. Translation: CASRTGARHEKLFF.

Only a few counts were recorded for this clonotype. The genes are TRBV20-1 and TRBJ2-7; D is unclear. The CDR3 has 14 amino acids. Per the germline V gene, CDR1 is DFQATT and CDR2 is SNEGSKA (reference sequence). The ends were cut back, 5 bases at V and 0 bases at J, with 14 bases in the middle. The CDR3 loop is CSAPDARNSYEQYF. CDR3 in DNA: TGCAGTGCTCCAGACGCAAGGAACTCCTACGAGCAGTACTTC.

This clonotype has at least ten counts. The chain uses TRBV5-1 and TRBJ2-7, with a tentative D call TRBD1 (6 bases). The CDR3 sequence is 15 residues long. CDR1 is SGHRS, CDR2 YFSETQ, per germline. V lost 0 bases and J lost 6, with 16 bases in between. CDR3 sequence: CASSLVGGPYAEQYF. CDR3 DNA: TGCGCCAGCAGCTTGGTAGGGGGACCCTATGCCGAGCAGTACTTC.

The V gene is TRBV7-9, the J gene TRBJ2-1; possible D gene TRBD2, 7 bases. Trimming shortened V by 2 bases and J by 12 bases, and 20 bases separated the two germline ends. CDR3 length equals 15 residues. Looked up from germline, CDR1 is SEHNR and CDR2 is FQNEAQ (reference sequence). This CDR3 reads CASSLFGGLDGVQFF. The DNA for the CDR3 is TGTGCCAGCAGCTTATTCGGGGGGCTTGATGGCGTGCAGTTCTTC.

There are many counts of this clonotype. J is TRBJ2-1 and V is TRBV10-2; D might be TRBD1 (5 bases). Trimming pared 1 base from V and 8 bases from J, leaving 6 bases between. The germline gives CDR1 WSHSY, CDR2 SAAADI. CDR3 length: 12 residues. The CDR3 DNA follows: TGCGCCAGCAGTGAGTGGGGCCATGAGCAGTTCTTC. Encoded protein: CASSEWGHEQFF.

The chain is built from TRBV20-1 and TRBJ2-7, with 9 bases lining up with TRBD1. V lost 3 bases and J lost 7; bases outside the gene matches: 13. This CDR3 is built from 15 residues. Germline V gives CDR1 DFQATT, CDR2 SNEGSKA (reference sequence). CDR3: CSARDTGQGYWEQYF. The CDR3 DNA sequence: TGCAGTGCTAGGGATACGGGACAGGGATATTGGGAGCAGTACTTC.

This clonotype appeared many times. This chain joins TRBV28 and TRBJ2-7; tentatively, D is TRBD1 or TRBD2 (5 bases each). The CDR3 spans 15 residues. V gave up 6 bases and J gave up 5 bases, with 20 bases separating them. Germline CDR1 and CDR2: MDHEN and SYDVKM. The DNA for the CDR3 is TGTGCCAGCAGGGTCCCCGGGACGGAGTTTCACGAGCAGTACTTC. Translating gives CASRVPGTEFHEQYF. The whole variable domain, filled in from reference TRBV28 and TRBJ2-7, reads DVKVTQSSRYLVKRTGEKVFLECVQDMDHENMFWYRQDPGLGLRLIYFSYDVKMKEKGDIPEGYSVSREKKERFSLILESASTNQTSMYLCASRVPGTEFHEQYFGPGTRLTVT.

The V call is TRBV7-2, the J call TRBJ2-4, with no clear D. Germline V gene sequence: CDR1 SGHTA, CDR2 FQGNSA. This CDR3 is 13 amino acids long. Trimming left V 5 bases short and J 3 bases short, with 8 bases between. CDR3 sequence reads: CASSPGIKNIQYF. The CDR3 DNA reads as TGTGCCAGCAGCCCTGGGATCAAAAACATTCAGTACTTC.

The table lists this clonotype with a few counts. This chain uses TRBV20-1 with TRBJ1-1; D might be TRBD1 (5 bases). The V gene's germline CDR1 is DFQATT and CDR2 SNEGSKA (reference sequence). This CDR3 contains 15 residues. Deletions cut 2 bases from V and 2 bases from J, with 15 bases between. The CDR3 loop reads CSARPLDSPNTEAFF. CDR3 coding DNA: TGCAGTGCTAGACCTCTAGACAGCCCCAACACTGAAGCTTTCTTT.

This chain uses TRBV20-1 with TRBJ2-7, with 8 bases aligning to TRBD2. Germline CDR1 reads DFQATT; CDR2 reads SNEGSKA (reference sequence). The J segment lost 4 bases and the V segment lost 8 bases, leaving 19 bases of the junction unmatched. This CDR3 is 16 amino acids long. The CDR3 DNA is TGCAGTCCCTCCTCCCCCTATAGCGGGGATCTTTACGAGCAGTACTTC. Residues: CSPSSPYSGDLYEQYF.

This sequence joins TRBV6-4 and TRBJ2-3; 8 bases match TRBD2. The CDR3 sequence is 16 residues long. V shed 0 bases and J 1 base; nucleotides not matched to a gene: 3. Germline lookup yields CDR1 MRHNA and CDR2 SNTAGT. CDR3 DNA sequence: TGTGCCAGCAGTGACTCGACACTAGCGGGCACAGATACGCAGTATTTT. Translation gives CASSDSTLAGTDTQYF.

This clonotype came up many times. An end of the junction differs from the germline gene, which may be a read error. V gene TRBV12-3 or TRBV12-4 combines with J gene TRBJ2-1, with D perhaps being TRBD1 or TRBD2 (5 bases each). CDR3 size: 14 residues. For the CDR3, the DNA is TGTGCCAGCACTTTAGCAAGGGTGAGGGGTGAGCAGTTCTTC. Protein product: CASTLARVRGEQFF.

This clonotype was seen ten or more times. The CDR3 DNA is TGTGCCAGCTCATGGGGCAGTAGCACAGATACGCAGTATTTT. Protein product: CASSWGSSTDTQYF. The chain recombines TRBV7-3 with TRBJ2-3, with D possibly matching TRBD1 (5 bases). The germline CDR1 and CDR2 sequences are SGHTA and FQGTGA. There are 14 residues in the CDR3. Trimming left V 8 bases short and J 0 bases short, with 12 bases between.

This chain connects TRBV5-1 to TRBJ2-1; the match to TRBD2 covers 13 bases. The CDR3 extends over 15 amino acids. In germline, CDR1 is SGHRS, CDR2 YFSETQ. V gave up 5 bases and J gave up 8 bases; unmatched junction bases: 7. CDR3 sequence (DNA): TGCGCCAGCAGACGGGGACTAGCGGGGAGCGATGAGCAGTTCTTC. Translation gives CASRRGLAGSDEQFF.

The chain has TRBV6-4 and TRBJ2-7, with no clear D. From germline, CDR1 is MRHNA and CDR2 SNTAGT. This CDR3 region has 13 residues. V lost 3 bases to trimming and J lost 3 bases, with 9 bases between them. CDR3 sequence: CASSEGPLYEQYF. The CDR3 DNA reads TGTGCCAGCAGTGAAGGGCCGCTCTACGAGCAGTACTTC.

This clonotype came up many times. V and J are TRBV5-1 and TRBJ2-1; D possibly corresponds to TRBD2 (6 bases). CDR1 is SGHRS and CDR2 is YFSETQ in the germline V gene. Trimming took off 0 bases at V and 8 bases at J, with 9 bases between the two ends. The CDR3 contains 13 residues. Here the CDR3 DNA reads TGCGCCAGCAGCTTGGCACTAGCCTATGAGCAGTTCTTC. Protein sequence: CASSLALAYEQFF.

The chain recombines TRBV29-1 with TRBJ2-3; perhaps TRBD1 as D (6 bases). This CDR3 comprises 8 residues. Germline values: CDR1 SQVTM, CDR2 ANQGSEA. V lost 7 bases and J 13 bases, leaving 9 bases between the germline ends. The DNA for the CDR3 is TGCAGCGGAGACAGGAAGTATTTT. Encoded protein: CSGDRKYF.

This clonotype was observed at least ten times. The rearrangement links TRBV20-1 to TRBJ2-7; TRBD2 matches at 8 bases. Per germline, CDR1 DFQATT and CDR2 SNEGSKA (reference sequence). V was clipped by 0 bases and J by 5 bases; unmatched bases: 6. The CDR3 consists of 14 residues. In DNA, the CDR3 is TGCAGTGCTAGAGATATTAGCGGGGCGGACGAGCAGTACTTC. Protein: CSARDISGADEQYF.

This clonotype has a count of ten or more. The J gene is TRBJ2-4, the V gene TRBV12-3 or TRBV12-4; a weak D match, TRBD2 (5 bases). The ends were cut back, 1 base at V and 8 bases at J, with 12 bases in the middle. The CDR3 loop spans 14 amino acids. Here the CDR3 reads CASSLGGSGDIQYF. The CDR3 region has the DNA TGTGCCAGCAGTTTAGGCGGGTCTGGTGACATTCAGTACTTC.